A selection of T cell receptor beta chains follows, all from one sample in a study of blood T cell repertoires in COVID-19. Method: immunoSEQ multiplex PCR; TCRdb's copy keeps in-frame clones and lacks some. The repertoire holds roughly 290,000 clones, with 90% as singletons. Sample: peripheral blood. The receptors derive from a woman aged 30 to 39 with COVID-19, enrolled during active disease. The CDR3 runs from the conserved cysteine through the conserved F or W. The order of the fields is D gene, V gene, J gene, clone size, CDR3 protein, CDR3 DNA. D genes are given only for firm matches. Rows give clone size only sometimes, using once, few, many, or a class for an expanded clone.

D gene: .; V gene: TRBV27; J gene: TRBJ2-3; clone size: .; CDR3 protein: CASSNLKGITSDTQYF; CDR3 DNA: TGTGCCAGCAGTAATTTGAAGGGGATTACTTCAGATACGCAGTATTTT
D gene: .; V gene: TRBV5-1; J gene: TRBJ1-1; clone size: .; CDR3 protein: CATATGGATNTEAFF; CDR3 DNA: TGCGCCACCGCAACGGGAGGGGCAACGAACACTGAAGCTTTCTTT
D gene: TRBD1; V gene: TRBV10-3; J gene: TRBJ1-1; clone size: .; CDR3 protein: CAISETGTGVALNTEAFF; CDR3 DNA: TGTGCCATCAGTGAAACCGGGACAGGGGTGGCCTTGAACACTGAAGCTTTCTTT
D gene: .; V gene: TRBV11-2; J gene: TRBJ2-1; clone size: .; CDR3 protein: CASSFGPARGEQFF; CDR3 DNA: TGTGCCAGCAGCTTCGGACCCGCGCGGGGAGAGCAGTTCTTC
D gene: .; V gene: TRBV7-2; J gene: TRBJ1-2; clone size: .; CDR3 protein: CASSLRQVYGYTF; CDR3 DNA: TGTGCCAGCAGCCTGAGACAGGTGTATGGCTACACCTTC
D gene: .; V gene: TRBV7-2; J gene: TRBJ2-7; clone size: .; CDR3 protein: CASSRTQISYEQYF; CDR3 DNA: TGTGCCAGCAGCCGCACACAGATCTCCTACGAGCAGTACTTC
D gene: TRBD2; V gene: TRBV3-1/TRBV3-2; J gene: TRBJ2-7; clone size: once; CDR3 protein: CASSPGLSSYEQYF; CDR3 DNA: TGTGCCAGCAGCCCGGGACTATCATCCTACGAGCAGTACTTC
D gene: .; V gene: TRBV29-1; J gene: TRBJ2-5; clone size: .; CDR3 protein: CSVDVSVQGGTQYF; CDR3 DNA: TGCAGCGTTGACGTTTCGGTCCAAGGAGGGACCCAGTACTTC
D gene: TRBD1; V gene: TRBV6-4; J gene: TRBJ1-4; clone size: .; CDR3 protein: CASSQNQGAEKLFF; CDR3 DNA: TGTGCCAGCAGTCAGAACCAGGGGGCTGAAAAACTGTTTTTT
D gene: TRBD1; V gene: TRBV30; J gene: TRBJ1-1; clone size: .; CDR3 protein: CAWGDRPLGAEAFF; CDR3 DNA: TGTGCCTGGGGGGACAGGCCCTTGGGGGCTGAAGCTTTCTTT
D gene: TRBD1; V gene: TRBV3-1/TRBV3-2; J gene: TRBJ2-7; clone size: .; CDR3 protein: CASSPRGLYEQYF; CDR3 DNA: TGTGCCAGCAGCCCGAGGGGGCTGTACGAGCAGTACTTC
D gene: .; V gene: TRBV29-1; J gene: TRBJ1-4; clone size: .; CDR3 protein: CSASVNEKLFF; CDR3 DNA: TGCAGCGCCTCCGTTAATGAAAAACTGTTTTTT
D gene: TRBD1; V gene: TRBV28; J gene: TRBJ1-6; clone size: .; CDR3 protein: CASSPGTGENSPLHF; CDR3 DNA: TGTGCCAGCAGTCCGGGGACAGGGGAGAATTCACCCCTCCACTTT
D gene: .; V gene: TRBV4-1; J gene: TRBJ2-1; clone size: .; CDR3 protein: CASSLDHWSGRYNEQFF; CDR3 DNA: TGCGCCAGCAGTTTAGACCACTGGAGCGGGCGCTACAATGAGCAGTTCTTC
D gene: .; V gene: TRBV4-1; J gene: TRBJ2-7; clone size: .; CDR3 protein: CASSQEGTFYEQYF; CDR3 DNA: TGCGCCAGCAGCCAAGAAGGGACTTTTTACGAGCAGTACTTC
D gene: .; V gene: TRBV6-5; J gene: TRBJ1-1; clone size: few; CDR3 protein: CASQRQYTEAFF; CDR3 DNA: TGTGCCAGCCAGCGACAGTACACTGAAGCTTTCTTT
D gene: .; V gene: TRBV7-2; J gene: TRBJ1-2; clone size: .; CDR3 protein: CASSLRTLTNYGYTF; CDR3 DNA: TGTGCCAGCAGCTTAAGGACACTGACTAACTATGGCTACACCTTC
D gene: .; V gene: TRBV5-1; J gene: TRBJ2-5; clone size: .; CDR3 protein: CASSSPAGQETQYF; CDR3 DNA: TGCGCCAGCAGCTCGCCGGCGGGCCAAGAGACCCAGTACTTC
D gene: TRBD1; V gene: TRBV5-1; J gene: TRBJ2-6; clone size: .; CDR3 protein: CASRTGGSGANVLTF; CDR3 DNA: TGCGCCAGCAGAACAGGGGGCTCTGGGGCCAACGTCCTGACTTTC
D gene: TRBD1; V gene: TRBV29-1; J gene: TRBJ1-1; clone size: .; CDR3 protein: CSVELTGGTEAFF; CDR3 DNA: TGCAGCGTTGAACTTACAGGGGGCACTGAAGCTTTCTTT
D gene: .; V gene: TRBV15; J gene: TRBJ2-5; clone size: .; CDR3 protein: CATSSEIQETQYF; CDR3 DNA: TGTGCCACCAGCAGCGAGATTCAAGAGACCCAGTACTTC
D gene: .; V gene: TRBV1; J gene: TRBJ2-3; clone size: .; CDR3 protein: CTSSQDRDRDSTDTQYF; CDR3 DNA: TGCACCAGCAGCCAAGATCGTGACAGAGATAGCACAGATACGCAGTATTTT
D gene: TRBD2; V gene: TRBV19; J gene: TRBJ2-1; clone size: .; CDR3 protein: CASSILGGGRGSSYNEQFF; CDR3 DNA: TGTGCCAGTAGTATACTAGGGGGCGGGAGGGGTAGCTCCTACAATGAGCAGTTCTTC
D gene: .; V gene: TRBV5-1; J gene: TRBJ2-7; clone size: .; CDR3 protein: CASSSMGPSYEQYF; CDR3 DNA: TGCGCCAGCAGCTCTATGGGGCCTTCCTACGAGCAGTACTTC